Below are 7 T cell receptor beta chains sequenced from a single sample in a study of blood T cell repertoires in COVID-19. The table came from immunoSEQ multiplex PCR; TCRdb's copy has only in-frame clones and leaves some out. The repertoire has 140,000 to 150,000 clones, approximately 90% of them found once; the top ten carry around 1.5%. The specimen sequenced was peripheral blood. These receptors were taken from a human donor in a cohort sampled during active COVID-19.

This clone occurred once. The V gene is TRBV7-9, the J gene TRBJ2-6, with TRBD1 matching over 7 bases. V gave up 2 bases and J gave up 1 base; unmatched junction bases: 11. Germline V gene sequence: CDR1 SEHNR, CDR2 FQNEAQ (reference sequence). This CDR3 has 19 residues. The CDR3 reads CASSLKWNRTGSGANVLTF. DNA for the CDR3: TGTGCCAGCAGCTTAAAATGGAACCGGACAGGTTCTGGGGCCAACGTCCTGACTTTC.

This chain links TRBV7-2 with TRBJ2-1; 10 nucleotides match TRBD2. This CDR3 has 16 residues. J lost 3 bases, V lost 5 bases, and 7 bases had no gene match. Germline assignment: CDR1 SGHTA and CDR2 FQGNSA. The CDR3 protein is CASSVHSGGNYNEQFF. The DNA for the CDR3 is TGTGCCAGCAGCGTTCATAGCGGGGGGAACTACAATGAGCAGTTCTTC. Full variable domain (missing parts from reference TRBV7-2 and TRBJ2-1): GAGVSQSPSNKVTEKGKDVELRCDPISGHTALYWYRQSLGQGLEFLIYFQGNSAPDKSGLPSDRFSAERTGGSVSTLTIQRTQQEDSAVYLCASSVHSGGNYNEQFFGPGTRLTVL.

This chain joins TRBV7-8 and TRBJ2-3; 8 bases align to TRBD2. Trimming cost V 2 bases and J 4 bases; bases outside gene matches: 8. Germline V CDR1 and CDR2: SGHVS, FQNEAQ. The CDR3 runs 16 residues. This chain's CDR3 is CASSLMAGGGADTQYF. The DNA of the CDR3 is TGTGCCAGCAGCTTAATGGCGGGGGGTGGGGCAGATACGCAGTATTTT.

J is TRBJ1-3 and V is TRBV3-1 (or the pseudogene TRBV3-2), with 7 bases identical to TRBD1. Trimming cost V 0 bases and J 2 bases; bases outside gene matches: 1. Germline V gene data show CDR1 as LGHDT and CDR2 as YNNKEL (reference sequence). This CDR3 has 15 residues. The CDR3 region is CASSQDTGAGNTIYF. CDR3 coding DNA: TGTGCCAGCAGCCAAGATACAGGGGCTGGAAACACCATATATTTT.

The chain employs TRBV5-4 and TRBJ2-7, with 8 nucleotides matching TRBD2. The CDR3 loop spans 16 amino acids. Germline trimming cut 4 bases from V and 4 bases from J; bases unmatched to any gene: 13. CDR1 and CDR2 (germline): SGHNT, YYREEE (reference sequence). The CDR3 reads CASSTGGGPPTYEQYF. CDR3 nucleotide sequence: TGTGCCAGCAGCACCGGCGGGGGGCCTCCTACTTACGAGCAGTACTTC.

J is TRBJ2-7 and V is TRBV7-2, with 7 bases identical to TRBD2. Germline CDR1 and CDR2: SGHTA and FQGNSA. This CDR3 is built from 14 residues. The trim removed 1 base at V and 7 bases at J, leaving 7 bases unmatched. CDR3 nucleotides: TGTGCCAGCAGCTTAGGATATGTCGGGAGGGAGCAGTACTTC. This translates into CASSLGYVGREQYF.

The gene calls are TRBV2 and TRBJ1-1, with 7 nucleotides matching TRBD1. CDR1 is SNHLY and CDR2 is FYNNEI in the germline V gene. V was pared by 7 bases and J by 5 bases, with 7 bases of the junction left unmatched. The CDR3 covers 13 residues. DNA of the CDR3: TGTGCCAGCACCCCTGACAGGGATACTGAAGCTTTCTTT. Its protein product is CASTPDRDTEAFF.